The rows below give T cell receptor beta chains drawn from one sample of a study of blood T cell repertoires in COVID-19. Here immunoSEQ multiplex PCR was the method, and the copy in TCRdb shows in-frame clones only, minus some. The profile shows 70,000 to 95,000 clones, over 80% of them singletons. Sequencing was done on a sample of peripheral blood. The receptors stem from a man aged 50-60 years with active COVID-19. Both conserved end residues are part of each CDR3. The order of the fields is clone size, V gene, D gene, J gene, CDR3 protein, CDR3 DNA. The D gene is left open where the match is weak. Rows give clone size only sometimes, using once, few, many, or a class for an expanded clone.

>NA|TRBV12-3/TRBV12-4|NA|TRBJ2-7
CASGPDSYEQYF
TGTGCCAGTGGTCCGGACAGCTACGAGCAGTACTTC
>NA|TRBV6-5|NA|TRBJ1-5
CASSQGDQPQHF
TGTGCCAGCTCCCAAGGGGATCAGCCCCAGCATTTT
>NA|TRBV7-2|TRBD1|TRBJ1-5
CASSPWTGPGYSNQPQHF
TGTGCCAGCAGCCCATGGACAGGGCCAGGCTATAGCAATCAGCCCCAGCATTTT
>NA|TRBV7-3|TRBD1|TRBJ2-2
CASSAGQGRTGELFF
TGTGCCAGCAGCGCCGGACAGGGGCGCACCGGGGAGCTGTTTTTT
>NA|TRBV5-1|TRBD2|TRBJ2-5
CASSFGTRWRGGQETQYF
TGCGCCAGCAGCTTTGGGACTCGATGGCGCGGGGGGCAAGAGACCCAGTACTTC
>NA|TRBV6-1|TRBD1|TRBJ2-7
CASSEAGQGAGYEQYF
TGTGCCAGCAGTGAGGCCGGACAGGGGGCTGGCTACGAGCAGTACTTC
>NA|TRBV5-1|TRBD1|TRBJ1-1
CASSYGTGEVTFF
TGCGCCAGCAGCTATGGGACAGGGGAGGTAACTTTCTTT
>NA|TRBV29-1|NA|TRBJ2-5
CSVEWRGWVQETQYF
TGCAGCGTTGAATGGCGGGGTTGGGTACAAGAGACCCAGTACTTC
>NA|TRBV27|NA|TRBJ2-1
CASSSLYNEQFF
TGTGCCAGCAGTTCCCTATACAATGAGCAGTTCTTC
>NA|TRBV20-1|TRBD1|TRBJ1-2
CSASRTGGGSGYTF
TGCAGTGCTAGTAGGACAGGGGGGGGAAGTGGCTACACCTTC
>once|TRBV10-3|NA|TRBJ2-1
CAISGTLGNEQFF
TGTGCCATCAGTGGGACATTGGGCAATGAGCAGTTCTTC
>NA|TRBV25-1|NA|TRBJ2-2
CASSEYEVLNTGELFF
TGTGCCAGCAGTGAATATGAGGTCTTGAACACCGGGGAGCTGTTTTTT
>once|TRBV6-4|NA|TRBJ2-2
CASSPDRYTGELFF
TGTGCCAGCAGTCCTGACAGGTACACCGGGGAGCTGTTTTTT
>NA|TRBV6-2/TRBV6-3|NA|TRBJ2-7
CASSPPTTALEQYF
TGTGCCAGCAGTCCCCCCACGACAGCTTTGGAGCAGTACTTC
>NA|TRBV18|NA|TRBJ1-1
CASSPAGPSTTEAFF
TGTGCCAGCTCACCGGCGGGCCCTTCGACGACTGAAGCTTTCTTT
>NA|TRBV5-1|TRBD1|TRBJ2-7
CASSPGPVGQGVTEQYF
TGCGCCAGCAGCCCAGGTCCTGTGGGACAGGGGGTTACCGAGCAGTACTTC
>NA|TRBV9|TRBD1|TRBJ1-4
CASSVGTTGAEKLFF
TGTGCCAGCAGCGTAGGAACCACAGGGGCCGAAAAACTGTTTTTT
>NA|TRBV5-1|TRBD1|TRBJ2-7
CASRGQGHYEQYF
TGCGCCAGCAGAGGACAGGGCCACTACGAGCAGTACTTC
>NA|TRBV28|NA|TRBJ2-1
CASSPGLLLRNNEQFF
TGTGCCAGCAGTCCGGGACTCCTACTACGAAACAATGAGCAGTTCTTC
>NA|TRBV19|TRBD1|TRBJ1-6
CASSRTGVNNSPLHF
TGTGCCAGTTCTCGGACAGGGGTGAATAATTCACCCCTCCACTTT
>few|TRBV10-3|NA|TRBJ1-2
CAISDHPYGYTF
TGTGCCATCAGTGACCATCCCTATGGCTACACCTTC
>NA|TRBV27|NA|TRBJ1-1
CASSGRKDSEAFF
TGTGCCAGCTCCGGGCGGAAGGACTCTGAAGCTTTCTTT
>NA|TRBV6-2/TRBV6-3|NA|TRBJ2-7
CASSSLRQSASYEQYF
TGTGCCAGCAGTTCTCTACGACAGTCTGCCTCCTACGAGCAGTACTTC
>NA|TRBV29-1|NA|TRBJ2-3
CSVAQGTGTDTQYF
TGCAGCGTTGCCCAGGGGACCGGCACAGATACGCAGTATTTT
>NA|TRBV5-1|NA|TRBJ2-3
CASSLTGESTDTQYF
TGCGCCAGCAGCTTGACAGGCGAGAGCACAGATACGCAGTATTTT
>few|TRBV5-1|NA|TRBJ2-3
CASSLASTSDTDTQYF
TGCGCCAGCAGCTTGGCCTCCACTAGTGACACAGATACGCAGTATTTT
>NA|TRBV15|NA|TRBJ1-1
CATSFRQALGTEAFF
TGTGCCACCAGCTTTCGACAGGCCCTGGGCACTGAAGCTTTCTTT
>NA|TRBV5-1|TRBD1|TRBJ2-5
CASSTTGMETQYF
TGCGCCAGCAGCACGACAGGGATGGAGACCCAGTACTTC
>NA|TRBV27|TRBD1|TRBJ2-7
CASSSTGIEQYF
TGTGCCAGCAGTTCGACAGGGATCGAGCAGTACTTC
>NA|TRBV4-3|NA|TRBJ2-4
CASSQEGGQMGIQYF
TGCGCCAGCAGCCAAGAGGGGGGACAGATGGGCATTCAGTACTTC
>NA|TRBV15|TRBD1|TRBJ1-5
CATSSPGQGVVGNQPQHF
TGTGCCACCAGCAGCCCGGGACAGGGGGTTGTTGGCAATCAGCCCCAGCATTTT
>NA|TRBV30|TRBD2|TRBJ2-5
CAWSGLAGGSQETQYF
TGTGCCTGGAGCGGACTAGCGGGGGGCTCCCAAGAGACCCAGTACTTC
>NA|TRBV19|NA|TRBJ2-2
CASSIGAYGTGELFF
TGTGCCAGTAGTATCGGAGCCTATGGGACCGGGGAGCTGTTTTTT
>few|TRBV28|TRBD1|TRBJ1-1
CASSPGTGEVLEAFF
TGTGCCAGCAGCCCCGGGACAGGGGAAGTATTGGAAGCTTTCTTT
>NA|TRBV4-1|TRBD2|TRBJ2-1
CASSPRLAASSYNEQFF
TGCGCCAGCAGCCCGCGACTAGCGGCTAGCTCCTACAATGAGCAGTTCTTC
>NA|TRBV7-2|TRBD1|TRBJ2-7
CASSATGTYEQYF
TGTGCCAGCAGCGCGACAGGGACCTACGAGCAGTACTTC
>NA|TRBV6-2/TRBV6-3|NA|TRBJ2-1
CASSYPRTFSKGQFF
TGTGCCAGCAGTTACCCCCGGACTTTCTCAAAAGGGCAGTTCTTC
>NA|TRBV9|TRBD1|TRBJ1-1
CASSASLRQGRTEAFF
TGTGCCAGCAGCGCGTCCCTTAGACAGGGACGCACTGAAGCTTTCTTT
>few|TRBV9|NA|TRBJ2-3
CASSVTESVTDTQYF
TGTGCCAGCAGCGTTACGGAAAGCGTCACAGATACGCAGTATTTT
>many|TRBV4-1|NA|TRBJ1-2
CASSQETGVENGYTF
TGCGCCAGCAGCCAAGAGACAGGCGTTGAAAATGGCTACACCTTC
>once|TRBV4-3|TRBD1|TRBJ2-1
CASSQGQGDLYNEQFF
TGCGCCAGCAGCCAGGGACAGGGTGACCTCTACAATGAGCAGTTCTTC
>NA|TRBV6-5|NA|TRBJ1-2
CASSEAAGGYTF
TGTGCCAGCAGCGAGGCCGCGGGTGGCTACACCTTC
>NA|TRBV28|TRBD2|TRBJ2-5
CASIPTSGRETQYF
TGTGCCAGCATCCCGACTAGCGGGAGGGAGACCCAGTACTTC
>NA|TRBV4-3|NA|TRBJ2-6
CASSQEPYPGAGANVLTF
TGCGCCAGCAGCCAAGAACCTTACCCGGGGGCTGGGGCCAACGTCCTGACTTTC
>NA|TRBV5-4|TRBD2|TRBJ2-3
CALQEGRADTQYF
TGTGCCTTGCAGGAAGGGAGGGCAGATACGCAGTATTTT
>NA|TRBV11-2|TRBD1|TRBJ2-1
CASSSTFGTDSYNEQFF
TGTGCCAGCAGCTCAACCTTCGGGACAGACTCCTACAATGAGCAGTTCTTC
>NA|TRBV7-2|NA|TRBJ1-2
CASSLAPAGVYGYTF
TGTGCCAGCAGCTTAGCCCCGGCAGGGGTCTATGGCTACACCTTC
>NA|TRBV9|NA|TRBJ1-2
CASSRGEGYYGYTF
TGTGCCAGCAGCCGAGGGGAGGGTTACTATGGCTACACCTTC
>NA|TRBV5-5|NA|TRBJ1-2
CASSLVPQGSYGYTF
TGTGCCAGCAGCTTGGTGCCGCAGGGCAGCTATGGCTACACCTTC
>NA|TRBV7-2|NA|TRBJ2-5
CASGVGPRGGGETQYF
TGTGCCAGCGGTGTGGGGCCTAGAGGTGGAGGGGAGACCCAGTACTTC
>few|TRBV5-5|TRBD2|TRBJ2-7
CASSYRLAGGYEQYF
TGTGCCAGCAGCTATCGACTAGCGGGGGGCTACGAGCAGTACTTC
>NA|TRBV7-2|TRBD2|TRBJ2-7
CASSLGGLAGLGEQYF
TGTGCCAGCAGCTTAGGGGGACTAGCGGGACTGGGGGAGCAGTACTTC
>NA|TRBV18|NA|TRBJ2-1
CASSPRGSPEVAQFF
TGTGCCAGCTCACCTCGGGGGAGCCCCGAAGTCGCGCAGTTCTTC
>NA|TRBV7-8|TRBD1|TRBJ2-2
CASSLEQGTTGELFF
TGTGCCAGCAGCTTAGAACAGGGGACCACCGGGGAGCTGTTTTTT
>NA|TRBV19|TRBD1|TRBJ1-3
CASSNGQAGNTIYF
TGTGCCAGTAGTAACGGACAGGCTGGAAACACCATATATTTT
>NA|TRBV19|TRBD1|TRBJ1-5
CASSFQDRGLQPQHF
TGTGCCAGTAGTTTCCAGGACAGGGGGCTTCAGCCCCAGCATTTT
>once|TRBV5-6|TRBD1|TRBJ1-1
CASSLARTGGSLDTEAFF
TGTGCCAGCAGCTTGGCTCGGACAGGGGGCTCATTGGACACTGAAGCTTTCTTT
>NA|TRBV5-1|NA|TRBJ1-1
CASSSWGGTNTEAFF
TGCGCCAGCAGCTCGTGGGGGGGAACGAACACTGAAGCTTTCTTT
>NA|TRBV5-5|TRBD1|TRBJ2-6
CASSFYPTGIGPGANVLTF
TGTGCCAGCAGCTTTTACCCGACAGGGATAGGGCCTGGGGCCAACGTCCTGACTTTC
>once|TRBV7-8|NA|TRBJ2-3
CASSSYRFSTDTQYF
TGTGCCAGCAGCTCATACAGGTTTTCCACAGATACGCAGTATTTT